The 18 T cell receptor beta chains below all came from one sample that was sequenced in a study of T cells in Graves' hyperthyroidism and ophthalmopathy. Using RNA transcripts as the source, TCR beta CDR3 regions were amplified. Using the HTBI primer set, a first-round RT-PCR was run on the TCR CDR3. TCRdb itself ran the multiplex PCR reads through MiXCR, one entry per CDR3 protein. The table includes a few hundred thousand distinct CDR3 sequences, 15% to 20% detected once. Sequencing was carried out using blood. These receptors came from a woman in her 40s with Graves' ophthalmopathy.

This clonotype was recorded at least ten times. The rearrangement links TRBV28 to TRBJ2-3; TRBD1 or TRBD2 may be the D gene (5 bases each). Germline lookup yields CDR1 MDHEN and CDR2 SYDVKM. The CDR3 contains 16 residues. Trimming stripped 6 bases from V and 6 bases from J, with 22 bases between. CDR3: CASRSTGTTRSDTQYF. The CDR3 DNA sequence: TGTGCCAGCAGGTCAACCGGGACCACGAGATCTGATACGCAGTATTTT.

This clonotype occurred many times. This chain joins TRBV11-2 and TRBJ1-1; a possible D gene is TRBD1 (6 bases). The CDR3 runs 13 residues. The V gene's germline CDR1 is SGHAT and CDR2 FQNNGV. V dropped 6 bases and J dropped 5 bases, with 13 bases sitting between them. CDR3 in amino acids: CASRGGEVTEAFF. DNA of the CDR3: TGTGCCAGCAGAGGGGGGGAAGTGACTGAAGCTTTCTTT.

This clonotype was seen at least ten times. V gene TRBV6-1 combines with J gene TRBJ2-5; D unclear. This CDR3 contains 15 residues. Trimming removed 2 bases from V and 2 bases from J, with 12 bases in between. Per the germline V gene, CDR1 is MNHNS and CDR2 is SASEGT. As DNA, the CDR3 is TGTGCCAGCAGTGAAAGCCGGGCCCCACAAGAGACCCAGTACTTC. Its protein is CASSESRAPQETQYF.

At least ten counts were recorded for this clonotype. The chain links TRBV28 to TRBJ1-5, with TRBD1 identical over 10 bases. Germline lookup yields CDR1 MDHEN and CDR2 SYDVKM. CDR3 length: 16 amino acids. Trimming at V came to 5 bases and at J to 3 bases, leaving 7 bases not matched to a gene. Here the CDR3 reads CASSDAGTGVNQPQHF. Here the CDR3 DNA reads TGTGCCAGCAGTGACGCCGGGACAGGGGTCAATCAGCCCCAGCATTTT.

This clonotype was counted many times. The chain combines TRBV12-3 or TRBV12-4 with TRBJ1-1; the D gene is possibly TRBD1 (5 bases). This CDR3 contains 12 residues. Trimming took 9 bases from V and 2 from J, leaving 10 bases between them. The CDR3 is CASSGANTEAFF. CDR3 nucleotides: TGTGCCAGTTCCGGGGCAAACACTGAAGCTTTCTTT.

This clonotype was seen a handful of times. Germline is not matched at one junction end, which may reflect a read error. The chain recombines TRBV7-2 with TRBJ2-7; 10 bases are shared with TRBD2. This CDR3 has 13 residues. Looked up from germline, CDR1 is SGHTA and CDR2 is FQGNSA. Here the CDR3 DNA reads TGTGCCAGCAGCCTAGCGGGAGATTTGGAGCAGTACTTC. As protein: CASSLAGDLEQYF. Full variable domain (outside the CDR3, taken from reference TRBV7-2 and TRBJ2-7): GAGVSQSPSNKVTEKGKDVELRCDPISGHTALYWYRQSLGQGLEFLIYFQGNSAPDKSGLPSDRFSAERTGGSVSTLTIQRTQQEDSAVYLCASSLAGDLEQYFGPGTRLTVT.

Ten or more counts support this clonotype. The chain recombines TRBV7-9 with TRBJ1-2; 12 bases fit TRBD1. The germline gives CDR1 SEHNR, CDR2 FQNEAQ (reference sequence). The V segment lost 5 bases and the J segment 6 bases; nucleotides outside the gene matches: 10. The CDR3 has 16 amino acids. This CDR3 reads CASSPSGTGGVHGYTF. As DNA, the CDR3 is TGTGCCAGCAGCCCCTCCGGGACAGGGGGCGTTCATGGCTACACCTTC.

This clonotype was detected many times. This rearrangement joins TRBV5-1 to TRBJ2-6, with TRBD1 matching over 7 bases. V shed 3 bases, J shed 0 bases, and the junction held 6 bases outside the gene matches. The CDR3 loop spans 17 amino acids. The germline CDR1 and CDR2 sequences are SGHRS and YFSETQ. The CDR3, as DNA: TGCGCCAGCAGCTCGACAGGGTCCTCCTCTGGGGCCAACGTCCTGACTTTC. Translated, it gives CASSSTGSSSGANVLTF. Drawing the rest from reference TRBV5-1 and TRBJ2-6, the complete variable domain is KAGVTQTPRYLIKTRGQQVTLSCSPISGHRSVSWYQQTPGQGLQFLFEYFSETQRNKGNFPGRFSGRQFSNSRSEMNVSTLELGDSALYLCASSSTGSSSGANVLTFGAGSRLTVL.

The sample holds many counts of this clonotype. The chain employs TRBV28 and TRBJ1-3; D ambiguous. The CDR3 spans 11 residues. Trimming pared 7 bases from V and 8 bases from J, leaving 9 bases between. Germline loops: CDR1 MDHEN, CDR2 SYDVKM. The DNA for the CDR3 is TGTGCCAGCACAGTCTGGGACACCATATATTTT. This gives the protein CASTVWDTIYF. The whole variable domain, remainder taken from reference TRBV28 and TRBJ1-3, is DVKVTQSSRYLVKRTGEKVFLECVQDMDHENMFWYRQDPGLGLRLIYFSYDVKMKEKGDIPEGYSVSREKKERFSLILESASTNQTSMYLCASTVWDTIYFGEGSWLTVV.

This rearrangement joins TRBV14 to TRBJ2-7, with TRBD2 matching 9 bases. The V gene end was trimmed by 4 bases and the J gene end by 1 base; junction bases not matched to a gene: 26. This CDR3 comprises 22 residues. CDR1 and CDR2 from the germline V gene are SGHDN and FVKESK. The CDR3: CASSLRGQGVGASGMPSYEQYF. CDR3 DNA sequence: TGTGCCAGCAGCCTCCGGGGGCAGGGAGTCGGGGCTAGCGGGATGCCTTCCTACGAGCAGTACTTC.

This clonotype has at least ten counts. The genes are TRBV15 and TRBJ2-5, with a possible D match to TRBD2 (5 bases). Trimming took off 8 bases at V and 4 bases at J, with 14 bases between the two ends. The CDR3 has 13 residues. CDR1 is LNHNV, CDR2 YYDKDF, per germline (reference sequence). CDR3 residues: CATGAEGRETQYF. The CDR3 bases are TGTGCCACCGGAGCCGAGGGAAGAGAGACCCAGTACTTC.

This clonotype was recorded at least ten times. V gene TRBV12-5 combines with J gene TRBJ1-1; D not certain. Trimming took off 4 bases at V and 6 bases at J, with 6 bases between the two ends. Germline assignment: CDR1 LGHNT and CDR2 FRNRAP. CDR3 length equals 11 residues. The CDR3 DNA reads TGTGCTAGTGGTTATGAGGCTGAAGCTTTCTTT. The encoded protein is CASGYEAEAFF.

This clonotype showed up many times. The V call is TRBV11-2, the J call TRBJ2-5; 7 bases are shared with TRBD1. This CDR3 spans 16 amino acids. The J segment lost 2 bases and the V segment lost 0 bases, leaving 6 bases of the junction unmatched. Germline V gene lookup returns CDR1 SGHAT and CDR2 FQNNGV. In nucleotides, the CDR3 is TGTGCCAGCAGCTTAGAGTGGGGACAGAAACAAGAGACCCAGTACTTC. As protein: CASSLEWGQKQETQYF.

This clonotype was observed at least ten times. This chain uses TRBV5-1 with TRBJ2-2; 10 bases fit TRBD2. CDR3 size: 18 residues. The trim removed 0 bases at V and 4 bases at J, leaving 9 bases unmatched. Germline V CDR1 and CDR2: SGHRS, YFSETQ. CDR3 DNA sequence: TGCGCCAGCAGCTTGGCCGAGTCTAGCGGGAGAGGCACCGGGGAGCTGTTTTTT. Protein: CASSLAESSGRGTGELFF.

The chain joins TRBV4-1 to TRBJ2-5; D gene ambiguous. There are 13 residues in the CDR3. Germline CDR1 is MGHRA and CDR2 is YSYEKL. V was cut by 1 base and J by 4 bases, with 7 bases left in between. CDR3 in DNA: TGCGCCAGCAGCCAAGCGATTTTAGAGACCCAGTACTTC. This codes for CASSQAILETQYF.

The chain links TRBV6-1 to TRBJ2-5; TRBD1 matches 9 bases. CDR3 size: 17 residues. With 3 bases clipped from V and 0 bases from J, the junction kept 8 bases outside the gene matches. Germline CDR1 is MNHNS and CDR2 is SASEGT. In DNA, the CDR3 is TGTGCCAGCAGTGATGGCCGGGACAGGGACTACCAAGAGACCCAGTACTTC. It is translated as CASSDGRDRDYQETQYF.

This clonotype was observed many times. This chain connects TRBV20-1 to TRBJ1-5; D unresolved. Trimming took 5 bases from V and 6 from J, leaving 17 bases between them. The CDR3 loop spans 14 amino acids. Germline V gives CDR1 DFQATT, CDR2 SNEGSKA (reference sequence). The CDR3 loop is CSARSAGGVQPQHF. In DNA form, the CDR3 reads TGCAGTGCTCGAAGTGCAGGTGGGGTTCAGCCCCAGCATTTT.

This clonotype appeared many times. The CDR3 protein is CASSLGTDFEQYF. DNA for the CDR3: TGTGCCAGTAGTCTCGGGACGGATTTTGAGCAGTACTTC. This sequence joins TRBV19 and TRBJ2-7; D is tentatively TRBD1 or TRBD2 (5 bases each). Deletions cut 5 bases from V and 7 bases from J, with 15 bases between. CDR3 length equals 13 residues. Germline V gives CDR1 LNHDA, CDR2 SQIVND (reference sequence).